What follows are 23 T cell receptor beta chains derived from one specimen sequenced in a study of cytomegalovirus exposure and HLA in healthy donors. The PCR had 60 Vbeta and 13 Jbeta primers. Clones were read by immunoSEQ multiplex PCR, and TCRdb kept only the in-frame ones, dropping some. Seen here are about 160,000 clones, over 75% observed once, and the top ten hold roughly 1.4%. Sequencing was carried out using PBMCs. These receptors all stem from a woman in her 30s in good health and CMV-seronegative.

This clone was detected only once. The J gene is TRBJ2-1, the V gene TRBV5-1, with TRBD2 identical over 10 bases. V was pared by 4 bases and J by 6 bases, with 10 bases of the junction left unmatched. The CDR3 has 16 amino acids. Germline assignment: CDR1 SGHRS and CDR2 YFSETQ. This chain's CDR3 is CASSPGGAGGLNEQFF. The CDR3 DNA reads TGCGCCAGCAGCCCGGGGGGAGCGGGGGGGCTCAATGAGCAGTTCTTC.

For the CDR3, the DNA is TGCGCCAGCAGCTTGCAGGGACAGGGGGCTTCAGATACGCAGTATTTT. It translates to CASSLQGQGASDTQYF. This rearrangement joins TRBV5-1 to TRBJ2-3; TRBD1 matches 12 bases. V trimming: 1 base; J trimming: 4 bases; junction bases outside the gene matches: 4. There are 16 residues in the CDR3. CDR1 SGHRS and CDR2 YFSETQ come from the germline V gene.

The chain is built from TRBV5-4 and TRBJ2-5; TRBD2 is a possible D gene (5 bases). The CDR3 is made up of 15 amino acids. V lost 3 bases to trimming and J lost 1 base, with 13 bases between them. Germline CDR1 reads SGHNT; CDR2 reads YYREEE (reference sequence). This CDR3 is CASSSSLGVQETQYF. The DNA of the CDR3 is TGTGCCAGCAGCTCCTCGTTGGGAGTCCAAGAGACCCAGTACTTC.

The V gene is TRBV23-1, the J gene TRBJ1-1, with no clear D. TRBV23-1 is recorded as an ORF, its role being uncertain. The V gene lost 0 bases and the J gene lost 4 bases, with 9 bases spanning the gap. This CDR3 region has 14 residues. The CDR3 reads CASSQSRRSTEAFF. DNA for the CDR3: TGCGCCAGCAGTCAATCGAGGCGGTCCACTGAAGCTTTCTTT.

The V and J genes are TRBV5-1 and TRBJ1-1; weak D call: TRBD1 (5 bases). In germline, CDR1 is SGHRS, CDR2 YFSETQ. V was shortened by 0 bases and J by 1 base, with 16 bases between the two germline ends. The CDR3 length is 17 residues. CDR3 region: CASSLARGEGQNTEAFF. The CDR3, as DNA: TGCGCCAGCAGCTTGGCGCGTGGGGAGGGGCAGAACACTGAAGCTTTCTTT. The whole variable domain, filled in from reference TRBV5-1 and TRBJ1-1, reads KAGVTQTPRYLIKTRGQQVTLSCSPISGHRSVSWYQQTPGQGLQFLFEYFSETQRNKGNFPGRFSGRQFSNSRSEMNVSTLELGDSALYLCASSLARGEGQNTEAFFGQGTRLTVV.

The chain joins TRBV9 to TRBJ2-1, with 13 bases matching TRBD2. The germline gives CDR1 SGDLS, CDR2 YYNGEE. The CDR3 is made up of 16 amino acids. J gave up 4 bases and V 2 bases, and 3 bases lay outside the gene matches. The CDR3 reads CASSVGGLAGYNEQFF. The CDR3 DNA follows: TGTGCCAGCAGCGTCGGGGGACTAGCGGGGTACAATGAGCAGTTCTTC.

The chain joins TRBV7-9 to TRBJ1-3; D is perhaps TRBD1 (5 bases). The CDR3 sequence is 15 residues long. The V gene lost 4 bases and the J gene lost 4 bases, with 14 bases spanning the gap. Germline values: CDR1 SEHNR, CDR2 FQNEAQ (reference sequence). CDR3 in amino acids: CASSSSGKGGNTIYF. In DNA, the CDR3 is TGTGCCAGCAGCTCATCAGGGAAGGGAGGAAACACCATATATTTT.

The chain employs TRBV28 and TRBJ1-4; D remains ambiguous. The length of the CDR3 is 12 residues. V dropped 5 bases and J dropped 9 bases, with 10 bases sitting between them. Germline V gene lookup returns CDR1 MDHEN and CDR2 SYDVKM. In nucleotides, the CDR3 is TGTGCCAGCAGTGAAGTACAGCAAAAACTGTTTTTT. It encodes CASSEVQQKLFF.

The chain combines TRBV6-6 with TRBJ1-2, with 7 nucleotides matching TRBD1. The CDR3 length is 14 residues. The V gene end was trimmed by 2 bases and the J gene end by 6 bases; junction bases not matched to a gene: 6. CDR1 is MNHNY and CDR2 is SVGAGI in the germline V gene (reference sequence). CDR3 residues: CASSYPTGQNGYTF. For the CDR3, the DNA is TGTGCCAGCAGTTACCCGACAGGGCAGAATGGCTACACCTTC.

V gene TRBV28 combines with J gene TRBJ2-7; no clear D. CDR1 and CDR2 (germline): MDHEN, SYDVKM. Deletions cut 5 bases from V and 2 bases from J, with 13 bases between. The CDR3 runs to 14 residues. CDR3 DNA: TGTGCCAGCAGTCCAAACGTCAGAACCTACGAGCAGTACTTC. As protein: CASSPNVRTYEQYF.

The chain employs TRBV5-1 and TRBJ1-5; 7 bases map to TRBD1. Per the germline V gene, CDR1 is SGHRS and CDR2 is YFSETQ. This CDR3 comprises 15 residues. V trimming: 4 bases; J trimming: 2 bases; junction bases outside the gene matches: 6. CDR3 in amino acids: CASSLTGDGNQPQHF. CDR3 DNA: TGCGCCAGCAGCCTTACAGGGGATGGCAATCAGCCCCAGCATTTT.

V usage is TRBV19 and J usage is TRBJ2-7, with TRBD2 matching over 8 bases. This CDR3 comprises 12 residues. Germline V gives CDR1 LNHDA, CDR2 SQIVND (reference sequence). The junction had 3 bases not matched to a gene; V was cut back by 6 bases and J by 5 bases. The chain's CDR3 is CASRSGGNEQYF. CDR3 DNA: TGTGCCAGTAGATCGGGGGGGAACGAGCAGTACTTC.

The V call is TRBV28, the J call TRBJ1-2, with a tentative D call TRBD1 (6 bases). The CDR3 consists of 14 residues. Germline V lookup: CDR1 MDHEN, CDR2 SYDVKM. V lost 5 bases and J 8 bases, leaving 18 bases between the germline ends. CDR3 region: CASSGGRGIFGYTF. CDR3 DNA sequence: TGTGCCAGCAGTGGGGGGAGGGGGATTTTCGGCTACACCTTC.

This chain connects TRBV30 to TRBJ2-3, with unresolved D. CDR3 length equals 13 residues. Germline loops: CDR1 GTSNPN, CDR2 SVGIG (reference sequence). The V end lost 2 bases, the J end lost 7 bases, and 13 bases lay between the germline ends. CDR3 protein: CAWSPTVTHTQYF. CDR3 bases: TGTGCCTGGAGTCCAACGGTAACCCATACGCAGTATTTT.

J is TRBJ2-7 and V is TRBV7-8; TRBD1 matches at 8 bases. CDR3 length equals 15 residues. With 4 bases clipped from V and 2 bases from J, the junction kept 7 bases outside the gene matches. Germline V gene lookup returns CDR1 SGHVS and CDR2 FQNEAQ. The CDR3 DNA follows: TGTGCCAGCAGCTCGCACTGGACAGGGCCCTACGAGCAGTACTTC. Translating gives CASSSHWTGPYEQYF. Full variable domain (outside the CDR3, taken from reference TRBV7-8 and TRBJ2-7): GAGVSQSPRYKVAKRGQDVALRCDPISGHVSLFWYQQALGQGPEFLTYFQNEAQLDKSGLPSDRFFAERPEGSVSTLKIQRTQQEDSAVYLCASSSHWTGPYEQYFGPGTRLTVT.

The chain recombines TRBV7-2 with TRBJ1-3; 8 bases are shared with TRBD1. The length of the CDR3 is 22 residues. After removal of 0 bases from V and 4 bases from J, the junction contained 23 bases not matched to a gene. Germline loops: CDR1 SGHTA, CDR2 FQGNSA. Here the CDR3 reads CASSLAPWTGNYRLTGGNTIYF. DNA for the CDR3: TGTGCCAGCAGCTTAGCGCCGTGGACAGGGAACTATCGCCTGACGGGGGGAAACACCATATATTTT.

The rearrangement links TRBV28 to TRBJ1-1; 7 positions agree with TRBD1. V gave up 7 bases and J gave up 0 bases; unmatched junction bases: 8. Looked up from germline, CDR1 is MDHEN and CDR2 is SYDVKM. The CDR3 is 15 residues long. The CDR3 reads CASTYRGFMNTEAFF. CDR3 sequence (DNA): TGTGCCAGCACTTACAGGGGTTTTATGAACACTGAAGCTTTCTTT.

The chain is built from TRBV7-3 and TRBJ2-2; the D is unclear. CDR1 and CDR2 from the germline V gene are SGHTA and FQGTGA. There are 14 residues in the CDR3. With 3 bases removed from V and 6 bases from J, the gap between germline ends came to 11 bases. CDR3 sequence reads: CASSFRHGSGELFF. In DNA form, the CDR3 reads TGTGCCAGCAGCTTCAGACATGGTTCCGGGGAGCTGTTTTTT.

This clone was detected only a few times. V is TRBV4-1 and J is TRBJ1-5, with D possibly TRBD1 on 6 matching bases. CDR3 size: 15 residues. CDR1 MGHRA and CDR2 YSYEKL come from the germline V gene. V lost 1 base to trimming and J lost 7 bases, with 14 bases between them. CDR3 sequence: CASSQGPTGGQPQHF. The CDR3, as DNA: TGCGCCAGCAGCCAAGGTCCGACAGGAGGACAGCCCCAGCATTTT.

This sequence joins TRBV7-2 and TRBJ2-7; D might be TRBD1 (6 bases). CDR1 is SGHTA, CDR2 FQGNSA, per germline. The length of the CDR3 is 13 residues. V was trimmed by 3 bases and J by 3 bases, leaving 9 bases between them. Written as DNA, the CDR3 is TGTGCCAGCAGCTTGGACAGTGGCTACGAGCAGTACTTC. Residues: CASSLDSGYEQYF.

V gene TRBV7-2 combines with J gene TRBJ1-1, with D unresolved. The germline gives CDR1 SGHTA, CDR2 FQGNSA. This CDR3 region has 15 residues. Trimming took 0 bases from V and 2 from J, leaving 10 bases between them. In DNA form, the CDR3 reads TGTGCCAGCAGCTTAGCTGTGGGAGGAAACACTGAAGCTTTCTTT. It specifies CASSLAVGGNTEAFF.

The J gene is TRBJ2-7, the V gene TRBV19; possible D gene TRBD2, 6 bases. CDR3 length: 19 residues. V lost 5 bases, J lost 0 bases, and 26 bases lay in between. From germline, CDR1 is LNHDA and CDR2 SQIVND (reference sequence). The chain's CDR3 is CASSEVWWSKGLSSYEQYF. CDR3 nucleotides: TGTGCCAGTAGTGAAGTCTGGTGGAGTAAGGGACTGAGCTCCTACGAGCAGTACTTC.

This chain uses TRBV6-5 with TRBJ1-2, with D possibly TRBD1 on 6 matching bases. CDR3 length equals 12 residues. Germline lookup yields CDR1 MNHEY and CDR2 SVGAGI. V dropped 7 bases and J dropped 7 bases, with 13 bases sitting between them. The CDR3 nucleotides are TGTGCCAGCAAGTTGGGGGCAGCTGGCTACACCTTC. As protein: CASKLGAAGYTF.